A single sample gave rise to the 21 T cell receptor beta chains below, sequenced in a study of shared clonotypes between healthy human individuals (dated by TCRdb to 2019 to 2021). Library preparation employed the immunoSEQ multiplex PCR assay. This is the immuneACCESS table as TCRdb keeps it, with only in-frame sequences that have V and J called. A part of the clones is gone; compared with another copy, unresolved V genes explain less than half, and the rest is unexplained. Within this sample are around 1.1 million clones, with about 80% of them counted one time only. Under 0.8% of the sample rests with the top ten. Input material: memory CD4+ T cells from PBMCs. The sample's cell subset or site, from its label and the paper: CD45RA-negative fraction. The receptors come from a man aged 18 to 29 in good health. Some clones in this sample may be carry-over from other donors' samples.

V is TRBV5-1 and J is TRBJ2-6; 8 bases fit TRBD1. This CDR3 contains 16 residues. Germline V gene data show CDR1 as SGHRS and CDR2 as YFSETQ. The junction had 6 bases not matched to a gene; V was cut back by 6 bases and J by 1 base. The CDR3 DNA sequence: TGCGCCAGCACCGAGGGACAGGCATCTGGGGCCAACGTCCTGACTTTC. Its protein is CASTEGQASGANVLTF.

The rearrangement joins TRBV2 to TRBJ2-6; D is unclear. The ends were cut back, 7 bases at V and 1 base at J, with 8 bases in the middle. Looked up from germline, CDR1 is SNHLY and CDR2 is FYNNEI. CDR3 length: 14 residues. For the CDR3, the DNA is TGTGCCAGCACCCTAGAGTCTGGGGCCAACGTCCTGACTTTC. This sequence encodes CASTLESGANVLTF.

The rearrangement joins TRBV4-1 to TRBJ2-1, with D perhaps TRBD1 (5 bases). Germline CDR1 is MGHRA and CDR2 is YSYEKL. CDR3 length: 15 residues. Deletions cut 2 bases from V and 4 bases from J, with 12 bases between. The CDR3 sequence is CASSQMGLEYNEQFF. The CDR3 DNA reads TGCGCCAGCAGCCAAATGGGGCTAGAATACAATGAGCAGTTCTTC.

V and J are TRBV19 and TRBJ2-7; TRBD1 matches at 7 bases. The germline gives CDR1 LNHDA, CDR2 SQIVND (reference sequence). Unmatched junction bases numbered 6, after V lost 3 bases and J lost 7 bases. This CDR3 is built from 13 residues. The CDR3 DNA reads TGTGCCAGTAGTATCGACAGGGAATTGGAGCAGTACTTC. Translated: CASSIDRELEQYF. Full variable domain (outside the CDR3, taken from reference TRBV19 and TRBJ2-7): DGGITQSPKYLFRKEGQNVTLSCEQNLNHDAMYWYRQDPGQGLRLIYYSQIVNDFQKGDIAEGYSVSREKKESFPLTVTSAQKNPTAFYLCASSIDRELEQYFGPGTRLTVT.

The chain has TRBV2 and TRBJ1-2; possibly TRBD1 for D (5 bases). This CDR3 comprises 13 residues. Germline V gene sequence: CDR1 SNHLY, CDR2 FYNNEI. Trimming cost V 10 bases and J 7 bases, with 19 bases left between them. CDR3 sequence reads: CATTMDRGSGYTF. CDR3 DNA sequence: TGTGCCACAACGATGGACCGGGGGTCTGGCTACACCTTC.

The rearrangement uses TRBV28 and TRBJ2-1, with unresolved D. Germline V lookup: CDR1 MDHEN, CDR2 SYDVKM. This CDR3 is 14 amino acids long. V was trimmed by 2 bases and J by 6 bases, leaving 11 bases between them. The CDR3 DNA is TGTGCCAGCAGTTTAAGTGCCAGATCCAATGAGCAGTTCTTC. It is translated as CASSLSARSNEQFF.

The V gene is TRBV6-5, the J gene TRBJ2-1, with 7 bases lining up with TRBD2. This CDR3 contains 16 residues. Germline-derived CDR1 and CDR2 are MNHEY and SVGAGI. The V and J ends lost 2 bases and 2 bases, in that order; junction bases with no gene match: 6. The DNA for the CDR3 is TGTGCCAGCAGTTACGGGTCGGGAGGCACCTACAATGAGCAGTTCTTC. This encodes CASSYGSGGTYNEQFF.

This chain uses TRBV27 with TRBJ2-5; unclear D gene. This CDR3 has 14 residues. V lost 6 bases and J 2 bases, leaving 13 bases between the germline ends. Germline V gives CDR1 MNHEY, CDR2 SMNVEV (reference sequence). For the CDR3, the DNA is TGTGCCAGCAGGTCCTGGCGGCCGCAAGAGACCCAGTACTTC. It specifies CASRSWRPQETQYF.

As for this clone: Germline and junction disagree at one end, which may indicate a read error. This sequence joins TRBV5-4 and TRBJ2-5, with a possible D match to TRBD2 (6 bases). This CDR3 is 13 amino acids long. The germline gives CDR1 SGHNT, CDR2 YYREEE (reference sequence). The CDR3 spells CASSLPGEDTQYF. CDR3 sequence (DNA): TGTGCCAGCAGCTTGCCGGGAGAAGATACCCAGTACTTC.

This clone was counted a few times. The V gene is TRBV4-1, the J gene TRBJ1-2; D remains unclear. CDR3 length equals 13 residues. The germline V gene has CDR1 MGHRA and CDR2 YSYEKL. Between the trimmed V and J ends, which lost 8 bases and 0 bases, there was a span of 10 bases. CDR3 sequence: CASSGVSNYGYTF. The CDR3 nucleotides read TGCGCCAGCTCCGGGGTATCTAACTATGGCTACACCTTC.

A remark on this clone: Other DNA sequences in this specimen translate into the identical CDR3. The J gene is TRBJ1-1, the V gene TRBV30; D not resolved. The germline gives CDR1 GTSNPN, CDR2 SVGIG (reference sequence). The CDR3 has 13 amino acids. The V end lost 2 bases, the J end lost 0 bases, and 7 bases lay between the germline ends. DNA for the CDR3: TGTGCCTGGAGTCTCGGCTTGAACACTGAAGCTTTCTTT. Protein sequence: CAWSLGLNTEAFF.

This clone has only a few counts. The V call is TRBV4-3, the J call TRBJ2-3; TRBD2 might be the D (6 bases). The CDR3 covers 13 residues. Germline V lookup: CDR1 LGHNA, CDR2 YSLEER. V was trimmed by 1 base and J by 6 bases, leaving 8 bases between them. In DNA, the CDR3 is TGCGCCAGCAGCCAAGCGGGAGTGGATACGCAGTATTTT. This gives the protein CASSQAGVDTQYF.

This chain uses TRBV5-1 with TRBJ2-3; D gene ambiguous. Germline CDR1 SGHRS, CDR2 YFSETQ. Trimming took 1 base from V and 0 from J, leaving 12 bases between them. CDR3 length: 16 residues. CDR3 residues: CASSLLRYTSTDTQYF. In nucleotides, the CDR3 is TGCGCCAGCAGCTTGCTTCGTTATACTAGCACAGATACGCAGTATTTT.

Of note for this clone: Other DNA sequences in the sample encode the same CDR3. The chain links TRBV4-1 to TRBJ1-4; TRBD1 matches 7 bases. The CDR3 is 15 amino acids. Per the germline V gene, CDR1 is MGHRA and CDR2 is YSYEKL. V trimming: 4 bases; J trimming: 2 bases; junction bases outside the gene matches: 4. DNA of the CDR3: TGCGCCAGCAGCCTCTACAGGGGTACTAATGAAAAACTGTTTTTT. Translated: CASSLYRGTNEKLFF.

The chain combines TRBV6-5 with TRBJ2-2, with TRBD2 matching 12 bases. The CDR3 consists of 14 residues. Germline V CDR1 and CDR2: MNHEY, SVGAGI. The V gene end was trimmed by 6 bases and the J gene end by 9 bases; junction bases not matched to a gene: 5. The CDR3 nucleotides are TGTGCCAGCAGGGAGACTAGCGGGAGCCGGGAGCTGTTTTTT. Its protein product is CASRETSGSRELFF.

The V call is TRBV28, the J call TRBJ1-2, with a weak D call TRBD1 (6 bases). CDR3 size: 15 residues. Trimming removed 6 bases from V and 2 bases from J, with 16 bases in between. Germline V CDR1 and CDR2: MDHEN, SYDVKM. As DNA, the CDR3 is TGTGCCAGCAGCTCTACAGGGACCGTGAACTATGGCTACACCTTC. It yields the protein CASSSTGTVNYGYTF.

This chain uses TRBV7-8 with TRBJ2-1, with D perhaps assigned TRBD1 or TRBD2 (7 bases each). This CDR3 is built from 15 residues. The germline V gene has CDR1 SGHVS and CDR2 FQNEAQ. V gave up 4 bases and J gave up 9 bases, with 19 bases separating them. CDR3 in amino acids: CASSSTRQRDSEQFF. CDR3 DNA: TGTGCCAGCAGCTCAACACGGCAGCGGGACAGTGAGCAGTTCTTC.

This chain uses TRBV10-3 with TRBJ2-1; D gene uncertain. V was pared by 4 bases and J by 12 bases, with 16 bases between. The CDR3 is made up of 13 amino acids. The germline V gene has CDR1 ENHRY and CDR2 SYGVKD. DNA for the CDR3: TGTGCCATCAGTGCTACTCCCGAAGCTATGCAGTTCTTC. Translated: CAISATPEAMQFF.

The V call is TRBV11-3, the J call TRBJ2-7; perhaps D is TRBD1 or TRBD2 (5 bases each). Per the germline V gene, CDR1 is SGHNT and CDR2 is YENEEA. V was cut by 1 base and J by 6 bases, with 10 bases left in between. The CDR3 has 13 residues. The CDR3 spells CASSLVAGSEQYF. The CDR3 bases are TGTGCCAGCAGCTTAGTGGCAGGGAGCGAGCAGTACTTC.

V and J are TRBV7-9 and TRBJ2-3; 14 nucleotides agree with TRBD2. After removal of 5 bases from V and 6 bases from J, the junction contained 10 bases not matched to a gene. The CDR3 contains 17 residues. Germline loops: CDR1 SEHNR, CDR2 FQNEAQ (reference sequence). CDR3 nucleotides: TGTGCCAGCAGCCCCCCCTCGGGACTAGCGGGAGTGGATACGCAGTATTTT. It specifies CASSPPSGLAGVDTQYF.

The chain is built from TRBV11-3 and TRBJ2-5; D unclear. V was pared by 2 bases and J by 1 base, with 5 bases between. This CDR3 is built from 13 residues. CDR1 is SGHNT, CDR2 YENEEA, per germline. CDR3 sequence (DNA): TGTGCCAGCAGCTTAAACAGCCAAGAGACCCAGTACTTC. It codes for CASSLNSQETQYF.